These 5 T cell receptor beta chains were sequenced from one sample in a study of regulatory T cells in long-lasting Graves disease. CDR3 regions were amplified by Arm-PCR using iRepertoire HTBI primers to build TCR beta libraries. Each CDR3 protein gets one entry after TCRdb re-called the multiplex PCR reads with MiXCR. The sample yields 700,000 or so distinct CDR3 sequences, approximately 31% seen once. Noted time point: persistent/refractory GD, antithyroid drugs over 5 years with positive TRAb. From RNA extracted from PBMCs, the TCR library was made. Sample: peripheral blood mononuclear cells (PBMCs), taken when the disease was refractory, from a patient treated with antithyroid drugs. All receptors derive from a female donor with Graves disease.

This clonotype was counted many times. This chain links TRBV2 with TRBJ2-2, with D tentatively TRBD1 (6 bases). Deletions cut 6 bases from V and 1 base from J, with 15 bases between. Germline-derived CDR1 and CDR2 are SNHLY and FYNNEI. The CDR3 sequence is 16 residues long. CDR3 in amino acids: CASSPSGQRNTGELFF. CDR3 DNA: TGTGCCAGCAGCCCTTCAGGACAGAGGAACACCGGGGAGCTGTTTTTT. Combining the CDR3 with reference TRBV2 and TRBJ2-2 gives the whole variable domain EPEVTQTPSHQVTQMGQEVILRCVPISNHLYFYWYRQILGQKVEFLVSFYNNEISEKSEIFDDQFSVERPDGSNFTLKIRSTKLEDSAMYFCASSPSGQRNTGELFFGEGSRLTVL.

The chain combines TRBV28 with TRBJ1-5; no clear D. The CDR3 contains 13 residues. Germline-derived CDR1 and CDR2 are MDHEN and SYDVKM. Trimming took 2 bases from V and 5 from J, leaving 7 bases between them. The chain's CDR3 is CASSLIGDQPQHF. CDR3 sequence (DNA): TGTGCCAGCAGTTTAATCGGGGATCAGCCCCAGCATTTT. Drawing the rest from reference TRBV28 and TRBJ1-5, the complete variable domain is DVKVTQSSRYLVKRTGEKVFLECVQDMDHENMFWYRQDPGLGLRLIYFSYDVKMKEKGDIPEGYSVSREKKERFSLILESASTNQTSMYLCASSLIGDQPQHFGDGTRLSIL.

This clonotype was found many times. This chain connects TRBV11-2 to TRBJ1-1; D gene ambiguous. Looked up from germline, CDR1 is SGHAT and CDR2 is FQNNGV. The CDR3 is 13 residues long. The V gene lost 2 bases and the J gene lost 5 bases, with 9 bases spanning the gap. The CDR3 spells CASSLTWRTEAFF. As DNA, the CDR3 is TGTGCCAGCAGCTTAACGTGGAGGACTGAAGCTTTCTTT.

This clonotype showed up just a few times. The rearrangement joins TRBV6-5 to TRBJ2-5; 10 positions match TRBD1. The trim removed 2 bases at V and 5 bases at J, leaving 14 bases unmatched. This CDR3 contains 18 residues. The germline V gene has CDR1 MNHEY and CDR2 SVGAGI. The CDR3 loop reads CASSYEGQGSQDDETQYF. Written as DNA, the CDR3 is TGTGCCAGCAGTTACGAGGGACAGGGGTCCCAAGATGACGAGACCCAGTACTTC.

The V call is TRBV11-1, the J call TRBJ2-2, with D possibly being TRBD1 (5 bases). Germline CDR1 SGHAT, CDR2 FQDESV (reference sequence). V was trimmed by 5 bases and J by 6 bases, leaving 16 bases between them. The CDR3 contains 15 residues. CDR3 protein: CASSPGRAGAGELFF. Here the CDR3 DNA reads TGTGCCAGCAGCCCCGGCAGGGCTGGAGCCGGGGAGCTGTTTTTT.